Below, 20 T cell receptor beta chains from the same sample are listed, as sequenced in a study of T-cell memory formation after mild COVID-19. Using its own MiXCR run on the 5' RACE reads, TCRdb lists one record per CDR3 protein. The sample includes roughly 70,000 distinct CDR3 sequences, over 15% of them seen just once. The specimen was PBMCs or a T cell subset sorted from them (not recorded which). The receptors originated from an adult woman who had mild COVID-19 (a few samples of this study predate the infection). Cell type and time point are not known.

This clonotype was found many times. The chain couples TRBV4-1 to TRBJ2-3; D perhaps matches TRBD1 (5 bases). Per the germline V gene, CDR1 is MGHRA and CDR2 is YSYEKL. V shed 3 bases and J shed 3 bases, with 13 bases lying between them. The CDR3 has 15 amino acids. The CDR3 protein is CASSQTAVFTDTQYF. As DNA, the CDR3 is TGCGCCAGCAGCCAGACAGCAGTTTTTACAGATACGCAGTATTTT.

Only a few counts were recorded for this clonotype. The J gene is TRBJ2-1, the V gene TRBV24-1; unclear D gene. The CDR3 runs 16 residues. Deletions cut 3 bases from V and 0 bases from J, with 11 bases between. Germline CDR1 and CDR2: KGHDR and SFDVKD. The CDR3 here is CATSDRTLSSYNEQFF. In nucleotides, the CDR3 is TGTGCCACCAGTGATAGAACACTGAGCTCCTACAATGAGCAGTTCTTC.

The chain links TRBV4-1 to TRBJ2-7, with D perhaps TRBD1 or TRBD2 (5 bases each). Germline CDR1 and CDR2: MGHRA and YSYEKL. CDR3 length: 14 amino acids. V was shortened by 0 bases and J by 6 bases, with 12 bases between the two germline ends. CDR3 protein: CASSQDLPGTEQYF. The CDR3 coding sequence is TGCGCCAGCAGCCAAGATCTCCCGGGGACCGAGCAGTACTTC.

The chain uses TRBV4-2 and TRBJ2-5; possible D gene TRBD1, 6 bases. V shed 0 bases and J shed 0 bases, with 8 bases lying between them. Germline V lookup: CDR1 LGHNA, CDR2 YNFKEQ. There are 15 residues in the CDR3. The CDR3 nucleotides are TGTGCCAGCAGCCAAGAACAGGGTTACCAAGAGACCCAGTACTTC. This gives the protein CASSQEQGYQETQYF.

V is TRBV2 and J is TRBJ2-3; D gene unclear. Germline V gives CDR1 SNHLY, CDR2 FYNNEI. This CDR3 has 12 residues. V lost 4 bases, J lost 2 bases, and 4 bases lay in between. The CDR3 loop is CASSATTDTQYF. The CDR3 DNA follows: TGTGCCAGCAGTGCTACCACAGATACGCAGTATTTT.

For the CDR3, the DNA is TGTGCCAGCAGCATAAGCCGACTGGAGCAGTTCTTC. This sequence encodes CASSISRLEQFF. The chain carries TRBV13 and TRBJ2-1; D is unresolved. The V end was cut by 5 bases, the J end by 10 bases, with 12 bases between. There are 12 residues in the CDR3. Per germline, CDR1 PRHDT and CDR2 FYEKMQ (reference sequence).

The sample holds a few counts of this clonotype. V gene TRBV29-1 combines with J gene TRBJ2-7; the D is unclear. Germline lookup yields CDR1 SQVTM and CDR2 ANQGSEA. This CDR3 region has 12 residues. The ends were cut back, 3 bases at V and 5 bases at J, with 11 bases in the middle. CDR3: CSVEGLSDEQYF. CDR3 DNA: TGCAGCGTTGAGGGCTTATCGGACGAGCAGTACTTC.

This clonotype was found a few times. This chain connects TRBV7-9 to TRBJ2-3; D ambiguous. V was pared by 3 bases and J by 5 bases, with 9 bases between. Germline assignment: CDR1 SEHNR and CDR2 FQNEAQ (reference sequence). The CDR3 is made up of 13 amino acids. The CDR3 is CASSFSPRDTQYF. The CDR3 nucleotides are TGTGCCAGCAGCTTTTCGCCGAGAGATACGCAGTATTTT.

The chain carries TRBV13 and TRBJ2-3; 7 bases align to TRBD2. V shed 5 bases, J shed 1 base, and the junction held 9 bases outside the gene matches. CDR3 length: 16 residues. Germline V gives CDR1 PRHDT, CDR2 FYEKMQ (reference sequence). The CDR3 loop is CASSLATSRRTDTQYF. CDR3 sequence (DNA): TGTGCCAGCAGCCTGGCGACTAGCCGACGCACAGATACGCAGTATTTT.

V and J are TRBV20-1 and TRBJ2-1; TRBD2 aligns across 9 bases. CDR3 length: 17 residues. Germline CDR1 reads DFQATT; CDR2 reads SNEGSKA (reference sequence). The J segment lost 0 bases and the V segment lost 2 bases, leaving 8 bases of the junction unmatched. CDR3 protein: CSARTGTSKSSYNEQFF. In DNA form, the CDR3 reads TGCAGTGCTAGAACCGGGACTAGCAAGAGCTCCTACAATGAGCAGTTCTTC.

J is TRBJ2-7 and V is TRBV6-5, with 10 bases aligning to TRBD2. The length of the CDR3 is 16 residues. Germline CDR1 is MNHEY and CDR2 is SVGAGI. V was clipped by 5 bases and J by 3 bases; unmatched bases: 10. The CDR3 bases are TGTGCCAGCAGTCCAAGCTTAGCGGGAGGAAGCTACGAGCAGTACTTC. The encoded protein is CASSPSLAGGSYEQYF.

There are a few counts of this clonotype. This rearrangement joins TRBV4-2 to TRBJ2-5, with 7 nucleotides matching TRBD1. CDR3 length: 17 residues. V was clipped by 3 bases and J by 2 bases; unmatched bases: 12. CDR1 is LGHNA and CDR2 is YNFKEQ in the germline V gene. CDR3 amino acids: CASSQVFEGAEQETQYF. CDR3 coding DNA: TGTGCCAGCAGCCAGGTGTTTGAGGGGGCCGAACAAGAGACCCAGTACTTC.

This clonotype was observed a few times. The CDR3 DNA follows: TGTGCCAGCAGCCCCCAACAGGGAGGGAGCACTGAAGCTTTCTTT. Translated, it gives CASSPQQGGSTEAFF. The chain is built from TRBV7-9 and TRBJ1-1, with D possibly being TRBD1 (6 bases). V dropped 5 bases and J dropped 4 bases, with 17 bases sitting between them. Germline V lookup: CDR1 SEHNR, CDR2 FQNEAQ (reference sequence). The CDR3 spans 15 residues. Using reference TRBV7-9 and TRBJ1-1 for the parts outside the CDR3, the full variable domain is DTGVSQNPRHKITKRGQNVTFRCDPISEHNRLYWYRQTLGQGPEFLTYFQNEAQLEKSRLLSDRFSAERPKGSFSTLEIQRTEQGDSAMYLCASSPQQGGSTEAFFGQGTRLTVV.

The chain uses TRBV21-1 and TRBJ2-1. TRBV21-1 is shown as a pseudogene. This CDR3 region has 16 residues. The CDR3 coding sequence is TGTGCCAGCAACGAAGTGAGAAGGGGCCCCTACAATGAGCAGTTCTTC. It encodes CASNEVRRGPYNEQFF.

This clonotype was detected only a few times. This rearrangement joins TRBV20-1 to TRBJ2-2, with 9 bases fitting TRBD2. V lost 5 bases to trimming and J lost 6 bases; unmatched junction nucleotides: 4. Germline CDR1 reads DFQATT; CDR2 reads SNEGSKA (reference sequence). The CDR3 loop spans 13 amino acids. CDR3 protein: CSALTSGPGELFF. DNA for the CDR3: TGCAGTGCTTTGACTAGCGGCCCCGGGGAGCTGTTTTTT.

This clonotype was recorded a few times. The V call is TRBV2, the J call TRBJ2-1; D perhaps matches TRBD2 (6 bases). This CDR3 spans 15 amino acids. Germline V gene lookup returns CDR1 SNHLY and CDR2 FYNNEI. Between the trimmed V and J ends, which lost 7 bases and 0 bases, there was a span of 13 bases. As DNA, the CDR3 is TGTGCCAGCACTTCGGGGGAATCCTCCTACAATGAGCAGTTCTTC. Translated, it gives CASTSGESSYNEQFF.

The chain joins TRBV6-2 or TRBV6-3 to TRBJ2-5; D remains ambiguous. This CDR3 has 11 amino acids. The germline V gene encodes CDR1 MNHEY and CDR2 SVGEGT. Deletions cut 6 bases from V and 7 bases from J, with 9 bases between. The CDR3, as DNA: TGTGCCAGCAGATCGGAGTGGACCCAGTACTTC. Its protein product is CASRSEWTQYF.

About this clonotype: One junction end does not reproduce the germline sequence, and a read error may be involved. The chain joins TRBV7-9 to TRBJ2-1; 9 bases match TRBD2. Germline V gene sequence: CDR1 SEHNR, CDR2 FQNEAQ (reference sequence). The CDR3 has 13 amino acids. CDR3 sequence reads: CAISGRPHNEQFF. The CDR3, as DNA: TGTGCCATCAGCGGGAGGCCCCACAATGAGCAGTTCTTC.

This clonotype was detected only a few times. V and J are TRBV11-3 and TRBJ2-2; 7 nucleotides agree with TRBD1. CDR1 and CDR2 from the germline V gene are SGHNT and YENEEA. J gave up 6 bases and V 3 bases, and 10 bases lay outside the gene matches. There are 16 residues in the CDR3. Here the CDR3 reads CASSFQGGFGAGELFF. CDR3 sequence (DNA): TGTGCCAGCAGCTTTCAAGGGGGCTTTGGGGCCGGGGAGCTGTTTTTT. Based on the CDR3 plus reference TRBV11-3 and TRBJ2-2, the full variable domain is EAGVVQSPRYKIIEKKQPVAFWCNPISGHNTLYWYLQNLGQGPELLIRYENEEAVDDSQLPKDRFSAERLKGVDSTLKIQPAELGDSAVYLCASSFQGGFGAGELFFGEGSRLTVL.

This clonotype was detected many times. DNA for the CDR3: TGTGCCAGCAGGCCCAGCGGGGCGGGTGAGCAGTTCTTC. It specifies CASRPSGAGEQFF. The chain carries TRBV12-3 or TRBV12-4 and TRBJ2-1, with 7 bases aligning to TRBD2. The CDR3 has 13 amino acids. V was clipped by 6 bases and J by 9 bases; unmatched bases: 8.